This is a list of T cell receptor beta chains from one sample in a study of T cell responses to AZD1222 COVID-19 vaccine. Profiling relied on immunoSEQ multiplex PCR, and the TCRdb table lists in-frame clones only, not all of them. The sample has approximately 260,000 clones; more than 85% are singletons. Sequencing was performed on peripheral blood, taken on day 0 of AZD1222 vaccination. The source is an adult in good health. Each CDR3 is given with its conserved first and last residue. D genes are given only for firm matches. A row's size may be missing; if present it is once, few, many or a size class.

clone size	D gene	V gene	J gene	CDR3 protein	CDR3 DNA
few	.	TRBV5-6	TRBJ2-2	CASSLVLGSTGELFF	TGTGCCAGCAGCTTGGTTTTAGGGAGCACCGGGGAGCTGTTTTTT
.	.	TRBV10-3	TRBJ1-6	CAISVGLVDPLHF	TGTGCCATCAGTGTCGGACTCGTGGACCCCCTCCACTTT
.	.	TRBV2	TRBJ1-3	CASSEEGAGNTIYF	TGTGCCAGCAGTGAGGAGGGTGCTGGAAACACCATATATTTT
once	TRBD1	TRBV19	TRBJ2-1	CASTPGQGSYNEQFF	TGTGCCAGTACCCCGGGACAGGGCTCCTACAATGAGCAGTTCTTC
.	TRBD1	TRBV19	TRBJ1-5	CASSLGGQGDFQPQHF	TGTGCCAGTAGTCTGGGGGGACAGGGTGATTTTCAGCCCCAGCATTTT
.	.	TRBV15	TRBJ2-6	CATSIAANVLTF	TGTGCCACCAGCATAGCGGCCAACGTCCTGACTTTC
.	.	TRBV23-1	TRBJ2-3	CASSQDRRQNSTDTQYF	TGCGCCAGCAGTCAAGATAGAAGACAGAATAGCACAGATACGCAGTATTTT
.	.	TRBV5-5	TRBJ1-3	CASSFIGGNTIYF	TGTGCCAGCAGCTTCATAGGAGGAAACACCATATATTTT
.	.	TRBV7-2	TRBJ1-4	CASSLARQGNEKLFF	TGTGCCAGCAGCTTAGCGCGGCAGGGTAATGAAAAACTGTTTTTT
.	.	TRBV4-1	TRBJ1-3	CASSLPVLPGIGNTIYF	TGCGCCAGCAGCCTTCCTGTCCTCCCTGGGATTGGAAACACCATATATTTT
.	.	TRBV24-1	TRBJ1-5	CATSVGGAGDQPQHF	TGTGCCACCAGTGTAGGTGGGGCTGGGGATCAGCCCCAGCATTTT
few	.	TRBV21-1	TRBJ1-1	CASSTGTNTEAFF	TGTGCCAGCAGCACAGGGACGAACACTGAAGCTTTCTTT
.	TRBD1	TRBV7-9	TRBJ1-2	CASSLGSGQAYGYTF	TGTGCCAGCAGCCTAGGCTCGGGACAGGCCTATGGCTACACCTTC
once	.	TRBV29-1	TRBJ2-7	CSVETQTGHTEQYF	TGCAGCGTTGAAACTCAGACAGGACATACGGAGCAGTACTTC
once	TRBD2	TRBV30	TRBJ2-7	CAWSGLAESSYEQYF	TGTGCCTGGAGTGGACTAGCGGAGAGCTCCTACGAGCAGTACTTC
.	TRBD1	TRBV18	TRBJ2-1	CASSSSGTGGNEQFF	TGTGCCAGCTCATCCTCCGGGACAGGGGGCAATGAGCAGTTCTTC
.	.	TRBV2	TRBJ2-7	CASSDWAYEQYF	TGTGCCAGCAGTGACTGGGCCTACGAGCAGTACTTC
.	.	TRBV25-1	TRBJ2-7	CATLRVGGAHEQYF	TGTGCCACCCTGAGGGTGGGGGGGGCCCACGAGCAGTACTTC
.	.	TRBV4-3	TRBJ2-1	CASSQDGSSYNEQFF	TGCGCCAGCAGCCAAGACGGGAGCTCCTACAATGAGCAGTTCTTC
.	TRBD1	TRBV4-1	TRBJ1-4	CASSRSRTGPNEKLFF	TGCGCCAGCAGCCGGTCTCGGACAGGTCCTAATGAAAAACTGTTTTTT
.	TRBD2	TRBV9	TRBJ2-7	CASSVGPSGRYEQYF	TGTGCCAGCAGCGTAGGGCCTAGCGGGCGGTACGAGCAGTACTTC
.	.	TRBV5-1	TRBJ1-4	CASSLVSGGEKLFF	TGCGCCAGCAGCTTGGTGTCAGGAGGTGAAAAACTGTTTTTT
.	.	TRBV2	TRBJ1-3	CASSDRPSGNTIYF	TGTGCCAGCAGTGATCGACCCTCTGGAAACACCATATATTTT
.	TRBD2	TRBV7-2	TRBJ2-7	CASSFWVAGDYEQYF	TGTGCCAGCAGCTTTTGGGTAGCGGGAGACTACGAGCAGTACTTC
.	.	TRBV7-6	TRBJ2-2	CASSYGGPSNTGELFF	TGTGCCAGCAGCTACGGGGGACCTTCGAACACCGGGGAGCTGTTTTTT
.	.	TRBV9	TRBJ1-2	CASSVADRGRGYTF	TGTGCCAGCAGCGTAGCGGATCGGGGTCGAGGCTACACCTTC
.	.	TRBV20-1	TRBJ1-5	CSASRTASNQPQHF	TGCAGTGCTAGTAGGACAGCGAGCAATCAGCCCCAGCATTTT
.	.	TRBV28	TRBJ1-2	CASSQLRVGYGYTF	TGTGCCAGCAGCCAACTCAGGGTGGGCTATGGCTACACCTTC
.	.	TRBV5-8	TRBJ2-1	CASSSGARNGQFF	TGTGCCAGCAGCTCAGGGGCTAGAAATGGGCAATTCTTC
.	.	TRBV6-1	TRBJ1-1	CASSEGGMNTEAFF	TGTGCCAGCAGTGAAGGGGGGATGAACACTGAAGCTTTCTTT
once	.	TRBV2	TRBJ1-4	CASSDWASPNEKLFF	TGTGCCAGCAGTGATTGGGCGAGTCCGAATGAAAAACTGTTTTTT
.	TRBD2	TRBV5-4	TRBJ2-7	CASSLAGTSGGAAQYF	TGTGCCAGCAGCTTGGCGGGGACTAGCGGGGGGGCCGCGCAGTACTTC
.	.	TRBV4-2	TRBJ2-7	CASSHSYEQYF	TGTGCCAGCAGCCATTCCTACGAGCAGTACTTC
once	.	TRBV7-6	TRBJ2-1	CASSSQGLRSYNEQFF	TGTGCCAGCAGCTCTCAAGGGTTAAGATCCTACAATGAGCAGTTCTTC
.	.	TRBV19	TRBJ2-7	CASSRGPNYEQYF	TGTGCCAGTAGTAGGGGTCCTAACTACGAGCAGTACTTC
.	TRBD1	TRBV4-1	TRBJ2-3	CASRGGLSTDTQYF	TGCGCCAGCAGAGGGGGCTTAAGCACAGATACGCAGTATTTT
.	TRBD1	TRBV15	TRBJ2-1	CATSRDWAGGNEQFF	TGTGCCACCAGCAGAGATTGGGCAGGGGGCAATGAGCAGTTCTTC
.	.	TRBV19	TRBJ2-3	CASRRTGTDTQYF	TGTGCCAGTAGGAGGACTGGCACAGATACGCAGTATTTT
.	TRBD1	TRBV19	TRBJ2-2	CASSGQGATGELFF	TGTGCCAGTAGTGGACAGGGGGCTACCGGGGAGCTGTTTTTT
once	TRBD1	TRBV19	TRBJ1-6	CASNLDPGQGNSPLHF	TGTGCCAGTAACCTCGATCCCGGACAGGGAAATTCACCCCTCCACTTT
.	.	TRBV7-9	TRBJ2-2	CASSLDGAGELFF	TGTGCCAGCAGCTTAGACGGTGCCGGGGAGCTGTTTTTT
.	.	TRBV5-6	TRBJ1-6	CASGGGPNSPLHF	TGTGCCAGCGGTGGTGGCCCTAATTCACCCCTCCACTTT
few	.	TRBV5-3	TRBJ1-4	CARSRPPPF	TGTGCCAGAAGCCGCCCGCCCCCATTT